This T cell receptor (beta chain) derives from a study of blood T cell repertoires in COVID-19 (dated by TCRdb to between 2020 and 2021). Regarding the research as a whole: Collaborator samples came from the United States, Italy and Spain and covered acute and convalescent phases of COVID-19. The prospective study material was composed of cDNA or gDNA derived from T cells, B-cell-depleted T cells, or PBMCs. The dataset comprised deeply sampled blood TCRbeta repertoires from subjects exposed to, actively infected with, or recovered from COVID-19. The repertoires were made available in a free public database intended to serve as a resource for research on the immune response to SARS-CoV-2. The samples were drawn from the first 160 participants of the ongoing ImmuneRACE study and from 1,254 subjects provided by 6 global collaborators. Nearly every sample came with metadata listing a de-identified subject ID, COVID-19 status, age in years and sex. Where available, HLA class I and class II types were taken from metadata supplied by the sample provider and were not determined by assay-based typing.

TCRbeta CDR3 regions were amplified from genomic DNA by means of the immunoSEQ Assay, a bias-controlled multiplex PCR. The published analysis was carried out like this. The number of nucleated cells in each sample was estimated by amplification of reference gene primers within the assay. To quantify the absolute abundance of each unique TCRbeta CDR3 rearrangement, sequence reads were collapsed and filtered. For each sample, productive Simpson clonality was calculated by taking the square root of Simpson's diversity index across productive rearrangements. In its TCRdb copy, this immuneACCESS table keeps in-frame sequences only and misses some clones. Where compared with another copy, unresolved V genes explain less than half of these, and the others have no known cause. V, J and clone size are taken as reported in that table, and D and trimming were inferred from the DNA itself. The sample table shows about 70,000 clones, and around nine tenths are seen once. The ten largest clones represent under 1.5% of the sample.

With regard to this clone: The antigen it binds to is not known. It has no much larger one-base neighbor in the sample; base qualities were not kept.

The collaborating institutions used their own protocols to collect whole blood in K2EDTA tubes. For TCRbeta analysis, collaborators shipped samples in one of three forms: frozen whole blood, isolated PBMCs, or DNA extracted from either of those sample types. Results and caveats for the whole study, not just this receptor: Clinical and demographic metadata were provided uncurated, with the amount varying by source and participant.

From the germline V gene (reference sequence), CDR1 is MNHEY and CDR2 is SMNVEV. From cysteine to phenylalanine, the CDR3 is 16 amino acids long. Of the read, only the CDR3 DNA is kept; its 48 bases are in frame from base 1. Compared with germline, V lacks 4 bases and J lacks 4 bases; bases without a gene match: 9. This TCR was recovered from a human donor in a cohort sampled during active COVID-19. What was sequenced was peripheral blood. The sequence links TRBV27 to TRBJ2-3; 9 nucleotides in the junction match TRBD2. The DNA sequence follows: TGTGCCAGCAGTTACACTAGCGGGCCTGGTGCAGATACGCAGTATTTT. This gives the protein CASSYTSGPGADTQYF.